This T cell receptor beta chain emerged from a study of tumor-infiltrating lymphocytes in glioblastoma multiforme. Study findings and constraints: RNA-based TCR sequencing may distort clone frequencies, since cells carry unequal TCR transcript numbers. The T cells in this sample were not sorted into functional subsets.

With regard to this clonotype: Its antigen is not known. The final CDR3 position lacks the conserved phenylalanine or tryptophan, pointing to a likely read error. No DNA is shown, since the ends of the CDR3 on it are uncertain; the CDR3 is the one TCRdb lists.

Multiple V-beta primers and a C-beta primer amplified TCRB from RNA. TCRdb independently ran MiXCR on the multiplex PCR reads; one entry per CDR3 protein. The table has some 10,000 distinct CDR3 sequences, approximately 75% seen once. The sequencing sample was made of brain tumor tissue. The source is a male donor with glioblastoma.

The CDR3 is CSVARDRESPLHS. The chain links TRBV29-1 to TRBJ1-6; the D segment call TRBD1 is taken from the table without a DNA check. The CDR3 is 13 residues long, ends included. Per the germline V gene, CDR1 is SQVTM and CDR2 is ANQGSEA.